This is a list of T cell receptor beta chains from one sample in a study of Graves' ophthalmopathy and Graves' hyperthyroidism. TCRdb used MiXCR to reprocess the multiplex PCR reads, holding one entry per CDR3 protein. The sample includes approximately 210,000 distinct CDR3 sequences, roughly 21% of them seen just once. The specimen sequenced was peripheral blood. These receptors were taken from a woman aged 50 to 60 with Graves' ophthalmopathy. Both conserved end residues are part of each CDR3. Each record gives: D gene, V gene, clone size, J gene, CDR3 protein, CDR3 DNA. D genes are given only for firm matches. Part of the rows lack a size; the others show once, few, many or a class for expanded clones.

>-|TRBV27|many|TRBJ1-1
CASSAPRGGGLTEAFF
TGTGCCAGCAGTGCCCCTCGGGGAGGGGGGTTGACTGAAGCTTTCTTT
>-|TRBV6-1|-|TRBJ1-1
CASRPGAGQEAFF
TGTGCCAGCAGACCGGGGGCCGGACAGGAAGCTTTCTTT
>TRBD2|TRBV7-2|many|TRBJ2-7
CASSYLSGTEQYF
TGTGCCAGCAGCTACCTCAGCGGGACCGAGCAGTACTTC
>TRBD2|TRBV6-1|-|TRBJ2-5
CASTPVRGGPRETQYF
TGTGCCAGCACCCCCGTCCGGGGAGGGCCGCGGGAGACCCAGTACTTC
>-|TRBV3-1|-|TRBJ2-7
CASSQDAGFAYEQYF
TGTGCCAGCAGCCAAGATGCCGGGTTTGCTTACGAGCAGTACTTC
>TRBD2|TRBV15|many|TRBJ2-5
CATSREVPGLAGQETQYF
TGTGCCACCAGCAGAGAGGTCCCGGGACTAGCGGGACAAGAGACCCAGTACTTC
>-|TRBV3-1|-|TRBJ2-7
CASSQGAVLGDEQYF
TGTGCCAGCAGCCAAGGAGCGGTACTCGGCGACGAGCAGTACTTC
>TRBD2|TRBV7-3|few|TRBJ2-3
CASSLVGGGPSDTQYF
TGTGCCAGCAGCTTGGTTGGGGGAGGGCCGTCAGATACGCAGTATTTT
>-|TRBV10-2|-|TRBJ1-2
CASSESAGEGDGYTF
TGCGCCAGCAGTGAGTCAGCGGGCGAGGGGGACGGCTACACCTTC
>-|TRBV7-2|-|TRBJ2-7
CASSLARSSSYEQYF
TGTGCCAGCAGCTTAGCCAGGAGTAGCTCCTACGAGCAGTACTTC
>TRBD1|TRBV28|many|TRBJ1-1
CASSLILDRAWTDTEAFF
TGTGCCAGCAGTTTAATCTTGGACAGGGCATGGACGGACACTGAAGCTTTCTTT
>-|TRBV9|many|TRBJ2-5
CASSQRRGSGQETQYF
TGTGCCAGCAGCCAGAGGAGGGGTAGCGGCCAAGAGACCCAGTACTTC
>-|TRBV12-3/TRBV12-4|many|TRBJ1-5
CASSYSNQPQHF
TGTGCCAGCAGTTACAGCAATCAGCCCCAGCATTTT
>-|TRBV5-1|many|TRBJ2-2
CASSSTGELFF
TGCGCCAGCAGTAGCACCGGGGAGCTGTTTTTT
>-|TRBV5-6|-|TRBJ1-5
CASSPRGLSNQPQHF
TGTGCCAGCAGCCCCCGAGGGTTGAGCAATCAGCCCCAGCATTTT
>-|TRBV7-9|many|TRBJ1-5
CASSSGTWNQPQHF
TGTGCCAGCAGTTCGGGGACATGGAATCAGCCCCAGCATTTT
>TRBD1|TRBV29-1|few|TRBJ1-2
CSVDLPGQGISNYGYTF
TGCAGCGTTGATCTCCCGGGACAGGGGATCTCGAACTATGGCTACACCTTC
>TRBD2|TRBV10-3|few|TRBJ2-7
CAISDTSGTPYEQYF
TGTGCCATCAGTGACACTAGCGGGACCCCCTACGAGCAGTACTTC